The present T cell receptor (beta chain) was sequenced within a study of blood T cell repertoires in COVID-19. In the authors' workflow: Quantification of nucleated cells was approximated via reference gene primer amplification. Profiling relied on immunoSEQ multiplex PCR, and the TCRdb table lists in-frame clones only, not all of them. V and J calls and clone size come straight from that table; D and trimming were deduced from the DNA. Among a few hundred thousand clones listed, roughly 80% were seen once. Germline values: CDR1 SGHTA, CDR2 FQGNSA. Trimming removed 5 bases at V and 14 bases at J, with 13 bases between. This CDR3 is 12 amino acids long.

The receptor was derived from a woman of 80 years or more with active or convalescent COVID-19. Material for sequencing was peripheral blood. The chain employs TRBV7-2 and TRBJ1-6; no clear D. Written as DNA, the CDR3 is TGTGCCAGCAGCCCGGGAGTACTCACCCTCCACTTT. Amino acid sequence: CASSPGVLTLHF.